The 32 T cell receptor beta chains below all came from one sample that was sequenced in a study of blood T cells in healthy people across ages. Primed by a sample-barcoded 5' primer and a J-beta primer mix, a second PCR proceeded for 7 to 11 cycles. TCRdb analysed the 5' RACE reads with MiXCR anew, one entry per CDR3 protein. The sample has fewer than 950,000 distinct CDR3 sequences, about 53% seen once. The sequenced sample consisted of blood. Receptor source: a man older than 75 in good health.

The chain couples TRBV3-1 to TRBJ2-3, with D perhaps given as TRBD1 or TRBD2 (5 bases each). V dropped 3 bases and J dropped 14 bases, with 27 bases sitting between them. This CDR3 has 16 residues. Germline V gene sequence: CDR1 LGHDT, CDR2 YNNKEL (reference sequence). This chain's CDR3 is CASSQGPNILNRYAYF. DNA for the CDR3: TGTGCCAGCAGCCAGGGACCAAACATCTTAAACAGATACGCGTATTTT.

This CDR3 reads CASSPNTGVDGLEAFF. The CDR3 region has the DNA TGTGCCAGCAGCCCTAATACAGGGGTTGATGGGCTCGAAGCTTTCTTT. The chain recombines TRBV7-9 with TRBJ1-1; TRBD1 agrees at 7 bases. This CDR3 comprises 16 residues. J gave up 8 bases and V 5 bases, and 17 bases lay outside the gene matches. CDR1 is SEHNR, CDR2 FQNEAQ, per germline (reference sequence).

With respect to this clonotype: One end of the junction is discordant with germline, which a read error may explain. The chain uses TRBV7-2 and TRBJ1-6; D not resolved. The germline V gene has CDR1 SGHTA and CDR2 FQGNSA. The CDR3 totals 12 residues. CDR3 nucleotide sequence: TGTGCCGGCAGCCCGCGTGGTTCATCCCTCCACTTT. It encodes CAGSPRGSSLHF.

The chain employs TRBV7-8 and TRBJ1-5; 7 bases line up with TRBD1. The CDR3 consists of 14 residues. Looked up from germline, CDR1 is SGHVS and CDR2 is FQNEAQ. V lost 5 bases, J lost 4 bases, and 5 bases stayed unmatched. In DNA form, the CDR3 reads TGTGCCAGCAGCGTAGGGGGCCGAAATCAGCCCCAGCATTTT. Translating gives CASSVGGRNQPQHF.

This chain uses TRBV6-1 with TRBJ1-2; D unclear. Trimming left V 6 bases short and J 10 bases short, with 3 bases between. CDR1 and CDR2 from the germline V gene are MNHNS and SASEGT. The CDR3 contains 8 residues. The CDR3 loop reads CASSPYTF. The CDR3, as DNA: TGTGCCAGCAGCCCCTACACCTTC.

In DNA, the CDR3 is TGTGCCAGCAGCGTAGGAAGGAATCTTGAGCAGTTCTTC. Translation gives CASSVGRNLEQFF. The chain couples TRBV9 to TRBJ2-1; no clear D. V gave up 0 bases and J gave up 9 bases, with 10 bases separating them. The CDR3 runs 13 residues. From germline, CDR1 is SGDLS and CDR2 YYNGEE.

The CDR3 spells CASSRGLAGEQYF. Here the CDR3 DNA reads TGTGCCAGCAGCCGGGGACTAGCGGGGGAGCAGTACTTC. The V call is TRBV6-5, the J call TRBJ2-5; the match to TRBD2 covers 14 bases. Germline trimming cut 6 bases from V and 11 bases from J; bases unmatched to any gene: 5. The germline V gene has CDR1 MNHEY and CDR2 SVGAGI. This CDR3 contains 13 residues.

This clonotype turned up a few times. V gene TRBV7-2 combines with J gene TRBJ2-3, with D perhaps being TRBD1 or TRBD2 (5 bases each). With 5 bases removed from V and 4 bases from J, the gap between germline ends came to 13 bases. Germline CDR1 reads SGHTA; CDR2 reads FQGNSA. The CDR3 is made up of 14 amino acids. CDR3 region: CASSPGPGPDTQYF. DNA for the CDR3: TGTGCCAGCAGCCCGGGGCCAGGTCCAGATACGCAGTATTTT.

The gene calls are TRBV3-1 and TRBJ2-5, with TRBD2 as a possible D gene (7 bases). Per the germline V gene, CDR1 is LGHDT and CDR2 is YNNKEL (reference sequence). The CDR3 is 16 residues long. V gave up 1 base and J gave up 4 bases, with 16 bases separating them. CDR3 sequence reads: CASSQARGRGGETQYF. In nucleotides, the CDR3 is TGTGCCAGCAGCCAAGCGCGCGGGAGAGGGGGAGAGACCCAGTACTTC.

This chain links TRBV24-1 with TRBJ2-5; TRBD2 matches 14 bases. With V trimmed by 0 bases and J by 5 bases, 7 bases remained unmatched. This CDR3 region has 18 residues. Germline V gene data show CDR1 as KGHDR and CDR2 as SFDVKD. The CDR3 nucleotides read TGTGCCACCAGTGATTTGCCAAGGGGACTAGCGGGAGTGGAGACCCAGTACTTC. It specifies CATSDLPRGLAGVETQYF.

The J gene is TRBJ2-3, the V gene TRBV11-2, with 7 positions matching TRBD1. J lost 14 bases, V lost 5 bases, and 16 bases had no gene match. The CDR3 totals 14 residues. Germline V gene lookup returns CDR1 SGHAT and CDR2 FQNNGV. Here the CDR3 reads CASSPGQFIGYAYF. The CDR3 DNA reads as TGTGCCAGCAGCCCGGGACAGTTTATTGGATACGCGTATTTT.

The chain carries TRBV7-9 and TRBJ2-1, with D possibly being TRBD2 (7 bases). Germline CDR1 reads SEHNR; CDR2 reads FQNEAQ (reference sequence). This CDR3 has 17 residues. V was cut by 1 base and J by 1 base, with 14 bases left in between. CDR3 in amino acids: CASSLVGGGSSYNEQFF. The CDR3 DNA reads TGTGCCAGCAGCTTAGTGGGGGGCGGGAGTTCCTACAATGAGCAGTTCTTC.

V usage is TRBV28 and J usage is TRBJ2-4, with 7 nucleotides matching TRBD1. Gene TRBJ2-7 matches the end of the DNA better, so the J call may be wrong. There are 15 residues in the CDR3. Germline CDR1 MDHEN, CDR2 SYDVKM. This CDR3 is CASSFETGKNYEQYF. CDR3 in DNA: TGTGCCAGCAGTTTCGAGACAGGGAAGAACTACGAGCAGTACTTC.

The chain links TRBV6-2 or TRBV6-3 to TRBJ1-1, with a weak D call TRBD1 (5 bases). V lost 0 bases, J lost 0 bases, and 14 bases lay in between. There are 17 residues in the CDR3. The germline V gene has CDR1 MNHEY and CDR2 SVGEGT. CDR3 amino acids: CASSYSFDSAMNTEAFF. The CDR3 DNA sequence: TGTGCCAGCAGTTACTCGTTCGACAGCGCTATGAACACTGAAGCTTTCTTT.

V is TRBV6-6 and J is TRBJ1-5, with D perhaps matching TRBD1 (5 bases). Per germline, CDR1 MNHNY and CDR2 SVGAGI (reference sequence). CDR3 size: 15 residues. The V end lost 0 bases, the J end lost 4 bases, and 10 bases lay between the germline ends. CDR3 DNA: TGTGCCAGCAGTTACTCCCAGGGAAGGAATCAGCCCCAGCATTTT. This sequence encodes CASSYSQGRNQPQHF.

The V gene is TRBV20-1, the J gene TRBJ2-7, with D tentatively TRBD1 or TRBD2 (5 bases each). CDR3 length equals 14 residues. Germline V gene data show CDR1 as DFQATT and CDR2 as SNEGSKA (reference sequence). Trimming stripped 5 bases from V and 4 bases from J, with 18 bases between. The CDR3 protein is CSASMPGRIYEQYF. As DNA, the CDR3 is TGCAGTGCTTCGATGCCGGGACGGATTTACGAGCAGTACTTC.

The chain uses TRBV12-3 or TRBV12-4 and TRBJ2-1, with D maybe TRBD2 (5 bases). Trimming removed 7 bases at V and 5 bases at J, with 18 bases between. This CDR3 has 15 residues. The DNA of the CDR3 is TGTGCCAGCAACGAAAACCAGCGGCCCCACAATGAGCAGTTCTTC. Amino acid sequence: CASNENQRPHNEQFF.

The J gene is TRBJ1-4, the V gene TRBV20-1, with a possible D match to TRBD1 (6 bases). CDR3 length equals 17 residues. V was clipped by 4 bases and J by 3 bases, with 21 bases between them. The germline gives CDR1 DFQATT, CDR2 SNEGSKA (reference sequence). The CDR3 nucleotides read TGCAGTGCTACGGGTGGAGGACAGCCTTCATCTAATGAAAAACTGTTTTTT. It is translated as CSATGGGQPSSNEKLFF.

This clonotype was seen only a few times. This chain joins TRBV19 and TRBJ1-6, with no clear D. V lost 6 bases, J lost 0 bases, and 9 bases lay in between. Germline V gene data show CDR1 as LNHDA and CDR2 as SQIVND (reference sequence). The CDR3 runs to 15 residues. The CDR3 here is CASRAGSSYNSPLHF. In DNA form, the CDR3 reads TGTGCCAGTAGAGCGGGGAGCTCCTATAATTCACCCCTCCACTTT.

The chain couples TRBV18 to TRBJ2-7; D perhaps matches TRBD1 (6 bases). TRBJ2-5 explains the end of the DNA better; the J call may be wrong. Germline loops: CDR1 KGHSH, CDR2 LQKENI. The CDR3 totals 15 residues. CDR3 bases: TGTGCCAGCTCACGTTCACAGGGCAGCGAAGAGACCCAGTACTTC. It translates to CASSRSQGSEETQYF.

Here the CDR3 reads CASTPDFAYNEQFF. CDR3 nucleotide sequence: TGTGCCAGCACCCCGGACTTTGCCTACAATGAGCAGTTCTTC. The chain carries TRBV5-6 and TRBJ2-1; D is perhaps TRBD2 (5 bases). CDR1 and CDR2 (germline): SGHDT, YYEEEE. The ends were cut back, 6 bases at V and 2 bases at J, with 12 bases in the middle. The CDR3 has 14 amino acids. The whole variable domain, filled in from reference TRBV5-6 and TRBJ2-1, reads DAGVTQSPTHLIKTRGQQVTLRCSPKSGHDTVSWYQQALGQGPQFIFQYYEEEERQRGNFPDRFSGHQFPNYSSELNVNALLLGDSALYLCASTPDFAYNEQFFGPGTRLTVL.

The V call is TRBV5-1, the J call TRBJ1-2; 11 bases are a match to TRBD1. J lost 4 bases, V lost 5 bases, and 13 bases had no gene match. Germline CDR1 SGHRS, CDR2 YFSETQ. The CDR3 is made up of 17 amino acids. The CDR3 region is CASSLGQGAGRSYGYTF. The CDR3 bases are TGCGCCAGCAGTCTTGGACAGGGGGCTGGACGGAGCTATGGCTACACCTTC.

The chain uses TRBV4-1 and TRBJ1-2, with unresolved D. V was cut by 0 bases and J by 4 bases, with 12 bases left in between. Looked up from germline, CDR1 is MGHRA and CDR2 is YSYEKL. CDR3 length: 15 residues. CDR3 coding DNA: TGCGCCAGCAGCCAAGAAGGAAGGGTCCTCTATGGCTACACCTTC. This sequence encodes CASSQEGRVLYGYTF.

V usage is TRBV6-1 and J usage is TRBJ2-5, with a possible D match to TRBD1 (6 bases). CDR3 length: 15 amino acids. V was cut by 1 base and J by 5 bases, with 14 bases left in between. In germline, CDR1 is MNHNS, CDR2 SASEGT. The CDR3 here is CASSEGTGRGETQYF. CDR3 in DNA: TGTGCCAGCAGTGAAGGAACAGGGAGAGGGGAGACCCAGTACTTC.

The chain uses TRBV6-6 and TRBJ1-1; D is unresolved. Trimming left V 6 bases short and J 1 base short, with 12 bases between. Germline loops: CDR1 MNHNY, CDR2 SVGAGI (reference sequence). The CDR3 spans 14 residues. This CDR3 reads CASSLIHQNTEAFF. The CDR3 nucleotides read TGTGCCAGCAGCCTCATCCACCAGAACACTGAAGCTTTCTTT.

This sequence joins TRBV7-9 and TRBJ2-7; D remains ambiguous. Per the germline V gene, CDR1 is SEHNR and CDR2 is FQNEAQ (reference sequence). V was cut by 1 base and J by 2 bases, with 9 bases left in between. CDR3 length: 14 amino acids. In DNA, the CDR3 is TGTGCCAGCAGCTTAGGGGTCGGAGCCTACGAGCAGTACTTC. This translates into CASSLGVGAYEQYF.

The chain is built from TRBV7-2 and TRBJ2-5; D is undetermined. V gave up 5 bases and J gave up 2 bases, with 15 bases separating them. Germline CDR1 and CDR2: SGHTA and FQGNSA. The CDR3 sequence is 15 residues long. CDR3 DNA sequence: TGTGCCAGCAGCCGCTTCTTGGGCGCTCAAGAGACCCAGTACTTC. Protein product: CASSRFLGAQETQYF.

This clonotype is a singleton in its sample. This chain joins TRBV11-2 and TRBJ2-5; the D gene is possibly TRBD2 (5 bases). Near its end, the DNA agrees better with TRBJ2-7, so the J call may be wrong. Germline V lookup: CDR1 SGHAT, CDR2 FQNNGV. The CDR3 consists of 16 residues. The CDR3 reads CASSLGTSVRTYEQYF. The CDR3 DNA reads as TGTGCCAGCAGCTTAGGGACTTCAGTGAGAACCTACGAGCAGTACTTC.

This chain links TRBV15 with TRBJ1-2; D ambiguous. Germline V gene lookup returns CDR1 LNHNV and CDR2 YYDKDF (reference sequence). The CDR3 is 14 residues long. The V gene lost 1 base and the J gene lost 8 bases, with 14 bases spanning the gap. DNA of the CDR3: TGTGCCACCAGCAGAGTTCGGGAGTTAGGAGGCTACACCTTC. Its protein is CATSRVRELGGYTF.

This clonotype appeared once. The V call is TRBV7-2, the J call TRBJ2-1, with a tentative D call TRBD1 (5 bases). The ends were cut back, 3 bases at V and 5 bases at J, with 14 bases in the middle. The germline V gene encodes CDR1 SGHTA and CDR2 FQGNSA. The CDR3 runs to 15 residues. CDR3 protein: CASSFRVDRDNEQFF. CDR3 DNA: TGTGCCAGCAGCTTCAGGGTAGACCGGGACAATGAGCAGTTCTTC.

V is TRBV12-3 or TRBV12-4 and J is TRBJ2-3, with D possibly TRBD1 on 6 matching bases. Deletions cut 1 base from V and 3 bases from J, with 14 bases between. The CDR3 covers 16 residues. In DNA form, the CDR3 reads TGTGCCAGCAGTTTAGGGCAGGGGCTTGCGACAGATACGCAGTATTTT. It encodes CASSLGQGLATDTQYF.

V gene TRBV7-9 combines with J gene TRBJ2-1; weak D call: TRBD2 (7 bases). Germline V gene lookup returns CDR1 SEHNR and CDR2 FQNEAQ (reference sequence). Trimming cost V 1 base and J 7 bases, with 17 bases left between them. This CDR3 has 16 residues. CDR3 region: CASSLGGREFGNEQFF. CDR3 DNA sequence: TGTGCCAGCAGCTTAGGGGGGCGGGAGTTTGGGAATGAGCAGTTCTTC.